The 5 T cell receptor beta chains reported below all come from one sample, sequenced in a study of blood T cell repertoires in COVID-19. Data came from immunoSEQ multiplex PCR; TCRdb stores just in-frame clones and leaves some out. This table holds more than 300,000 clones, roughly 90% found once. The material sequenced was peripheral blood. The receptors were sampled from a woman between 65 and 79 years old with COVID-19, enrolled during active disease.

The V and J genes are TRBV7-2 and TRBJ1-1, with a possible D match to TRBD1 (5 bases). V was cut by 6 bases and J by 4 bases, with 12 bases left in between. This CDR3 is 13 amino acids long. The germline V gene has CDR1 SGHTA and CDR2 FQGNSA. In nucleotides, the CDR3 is TGTGCCAGCAGGGCAGGGATCCCCACTGAAGCTTTCTTT. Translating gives CASRAGIPTEAFF.

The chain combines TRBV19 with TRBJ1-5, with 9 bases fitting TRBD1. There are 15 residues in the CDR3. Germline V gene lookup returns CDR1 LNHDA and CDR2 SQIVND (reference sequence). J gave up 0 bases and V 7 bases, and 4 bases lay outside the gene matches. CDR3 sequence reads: CASKRDRASNQPQHF. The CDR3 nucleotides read TGTGCCAGTAAAAGGGACAGGGCTAGCAATCAGCCCCAGCATTTT.

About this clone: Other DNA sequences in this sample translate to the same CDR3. CDR3 sequence reads: CASSPASGGNEQFF. The CDR3 nucleotides read TGTGCCAGCTCACCCGCTAGCGGGGGTAATGAGCAGTTCTTC. The chain joins TRBV18 to TRBJ2-1; 10 bases align to TRBD2. The germline gives CDR1 KGHSH, CDR2 LQKENI. V was clipped by 3 bases and J by 7 bases; unmatched bases: 3. The CDR3 contains 14 residues.

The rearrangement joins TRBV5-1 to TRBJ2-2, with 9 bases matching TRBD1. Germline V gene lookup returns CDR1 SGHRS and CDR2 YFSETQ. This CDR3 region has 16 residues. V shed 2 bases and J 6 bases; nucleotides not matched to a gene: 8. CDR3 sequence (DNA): TGCGCCAGCAGCTTACTGACAGGGGGGACAGCCGGGGAGCTGTTTTTT. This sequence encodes CASSLLTGGTAGELFF.

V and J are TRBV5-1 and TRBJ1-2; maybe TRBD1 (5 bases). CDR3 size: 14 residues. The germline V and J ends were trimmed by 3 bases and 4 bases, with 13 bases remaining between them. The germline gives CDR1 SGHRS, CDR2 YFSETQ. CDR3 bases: TGCGCCAGCAGCTCGGGGGAGGGAATCTATGGCTACACCTTC. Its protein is CASSSGEGIYGYTF.